Presented here are 5 T cell receptor beta chains from one specimen sequenced in a study of early stage breast cancer tumors. TCRdb's table, derived via immunoSEQ multiplex PCR, lists solely in-frame clones and lacks some. The data show 50,000 to 75,000 clones, roughly 80% seen once. The sample consisted of blood. These receptors came from a person younger than 45 with breast cancer.

This sequence joins TRBV6-1 and TRBJ2-1, with 9 bases that match TRBD2. Germline values: CDR1 MNHNS, CDR2 SASEGT. The CDR3 consists of 14 residues. After removal of 5 bases from V and 5 bases from J, the junction contained 4 bases not matched to a gene. The CDR3 DNA is TGTGCCAGCAGTCATAGCGGGAGCGACAATGAGCAGTTCTTC. It encodes CASSHSGSDNEQFF.

V is TRBV5-4 and J is TRBJ2-7; the match to TRBD1 covers 10 bases. V was clipped by 5 bases and J by 4 bases; unmatched bases: 15. The CDR3 has 17 residues. Per germline, CDR1 SGHNT and CDR2 YYREEE (reference sequence). CDR3 region: CASSSGTGVVQGYEQYF. In DNA, the CDR3 is TGTGCCAGCAGTTCCGGGACAGGGGTTGTTCAGGGGTACGAGCAGTACTTC.

This chain connects TRBV5-4 to TRBJ2-1; 8 nucleotides line up with TRBD2. CDR3 length: 20 amino acids. The germline V gene has CDR1 SGHNT and CDR2 YYREEE (reference sequence). V lost 0 bases and J lost 1; bases outside the gene matches: 15. DNA of the CDR3: TGTGCCAGCAGCTTGGGGACTAGCAGGATGATCCATTTATCCTACAATGAGCAGTTCTTC. Its protein product is CASSLGTSRMIHLSYNEQFF.

CDR3 DNA: TGTGCCTGGAGTCTAGGGAGGTGGGGCTCTGGAAACACCATATATTTT. Residues: CAWSLGRWGSGNTIYF. V usage is TRBV30 and J usage is TRBJ1-3, with D unresolved. Germline V gene sequence: CDR1 GTSNPN, CDR2 SVGIG (reference sequence). The CDR3 runs 16 residues. Trimming stripped 2 bases from V and 0 bases from J, with 14 bases between.

The V call is TRBV2, the J call TRBJ2-2, with 7 bases aligning to TRBD2. V dropped 10 bases and J dropped 2; count of bases not matched to a gene: 7. This CDR3 is 14 amino acids long. The germline gives CDR1 SNHLY, CDR2 FYNNEI. The CDR3 sequence: CATQRLANTGELFF. The DNA for the CDR3 is TGTGCCACCCAGAGACTAGCCAACACCGGGGAGCTGTTTTTT.